This TCR beta chain emerged from a study of cytomegalovirus exposure and HLA in healthy donors. The PCR used 60 Vbeta and 13 Jbeta primers. The assay was immunoSEQ multiplex PCR, and TCRdb's table has in-frame clones only and misses some. Among some 160,000 clones listed, 9.4% were seen once. The table lists this clone with a few counts. CDR1 and CDR2 from the germline V gene are MDHEN and SYDVKM. The CDR3 loop spans 12 amino acids. With 7 bases removed from V and 10 bases from J, the gap between germline ends came to 16 bases. This chain connects TRBV28 to TRBJ1-1, with D uncertain. The sequence came from a male donor in good health and CMV-seronegative. The sample consisted of PBMCs. The chain's CDR3 is CASTPSGNRAFF. CDR3 bases: TGTGCCAGCACCCCCTCCGGGAACCGAGCTTTCTTT.